Presented here are 5 T cell receptor beta chains from one specimen sequenced in a study of vaccination effects on CD4 cells after COVID-19. When around 10 days of culture had elapsed, CD4+ T cells were isolated. Participants each got two BNT162b2 or mRNA-1273 vaccine doses. The method was immunoSEQ multiplex PCR; TCRdb's version includes in-frame clones alone and lacks a portion of them. The table includes just under 75,000 clones, roughly four fifths detected once. These TCRs are of unknown antigen specificity. The specimen comprised CD4+ T cells from PBMCs cultured without peptide, sampled after COVID-19 vaccination. The receptors were sampled from a human donor who received a COVID-19 vaccine.

CDR3 amino acids: CASSLWGGSNEKLFF. CDR3 in DNA: TGTGCCAGCAGCTTATGGGGCGGAAGTAATGAAAAACTGTTTTTT. The V gene is TRBV7-2, the J gene TRBJ1-4, with a tentative D call TRBD1 (5 bases). Trimming removed 2 bases at V and 4 bases at J, with 11 bases between. The CDR3 runs 15 residues. Germline CDR1 SGHTA, CDR2 FQGNSA. The variable domain in full, completed from reference TRBV7-2 and TRBJ1-4, reads GAGVSQSPSNKVTEKGKDVELRCDPISGHTALYWYRQSLGQGLEFLIYFQGNSAPDKSGLPSDRFSAERTGGSVSTLTIQRTQQEDSAVYLCASSLWGGSNEKLFFGSGTQLSVL.

The V and J genes are TRBV13 and TRBJ2-2; possible D gene TRBD1, 6 bases. CDR1 PRHDT and CDR2 FYEKMQ come from the germline V gene (reference sequence). V was pared by 4 bases and J by 4 bases, with 13 bases between. CDR3 length equals 15 residues. The CDR3 nucleotides read TGTGCCAGCAGCTCCAGACAGGATCGCACCGGGGAGCTGTTTTTT. It yields the protein CASSSRQDRTGELFF. The full variable domain, its missing parts supplied by reference TRBV13 and TRBJ2-2, is AAGVIQSPRHLIKEKRETATLKCYPIPRHDTVYWYQQGPGQDPQFLISFYEKMQSDKGSIPDRFSAQQFSDYHSELNMSSLELGDSALYFCASSSRQDRTGELFFGEGSRLTVL.

V and J are TRBV29-1 and TRBJ1-5; perhaps TRBD1 as D (5 bases). V was cut by 2 bases and J by 7 bases, with 12 bases left in between. The CDR3 has 13 amino acids. Germline loops: CDR1 SQVTM, CDR2 ANQGSEA. The CDR3 reads CSVELQGRQPQHF. Written as DNA, the CDR3 is TGCAGCGTTGAATTGCAGGGACGACAGCCCCAGCATTTT.

The J gene is TRBJ1-3, the V gene TRBV18; D remains ambiguous. V was clipped by 5 bases and J by 4 bases, with 21 bases between them. Germline V lookup: CDR1 KGHSH, CDR2 LQKENI. The CDR3 covers 17 residues. The CDR3 DNA is TGTGCCAGCTCAAGAAACTCATATCAAAACTCCGGAAACACCATATATTTT. Translated, it gives CASSRNSYQNSGNTIYF.

The gene calls are TRBV7-3 and TRBJ2-7; no clear D. CDR1 and CDR2 from the germline V gene are SGHTA and FQGTGA. The V and J ends lost 2 bases and 3 bases respectively, with 11 bases between them. The CDR3 length is 14 residues. CDR3 in DNA: TGTGCCAGCAGCTTACGGGCGAAAGGCTACGAGCAGTACGTC. Encoded protein: CASSLRAKGYEQYV.